The 20 T cell receptor beta chains reported below all come from one sample, sequenced in a study of Ad26.COV2.S vaccination and SARS-CoV-2 variants. The sample's treatment: roughly 20 received Ad26.COV2.S at low or high dose, single or two shots; several received placebo; per-sample allocation not given. Sampling was performed 63 days after the first vaccine or placebo injection. TCRdb keeps only in-frame clones here, not all; method: immunoSEQ multiplex PCR. Of around 450,000 clones in the sample, approximately 90% were seen once. Sequenced here: peripheral blood, sampled in a trial of Ad26.COV2.S vaccine versus placebo. The receptor source for this set is a person aged 18-65 years who received the Ad26.COV2.S COVID-19 vaccine or a placebo.

The chain couples TRBV7-9 to TRBJ2-1; D call uncertain. V dropped 1 base and J dropped 5 bases, with 9 bases sitting between them. The germline V gene encodes CDR1 SEHNR and CDR2 FQNEAQ (reference sequence). The CDR3 has 14 residues. The CDR3: CASSLVDGNNEQFF. The DNA for the CDR3 is TGTGCCAGCAGCTTAGTGGACGGAAACAATGAGCAGTTCTTC.

V is TRBV28 and J is TRBJ1-1; no firm D call. This CDR3 region has 12 residues. From germline, CDR1 is MDHEN and CDR2 SYDVKM. V dropped 11 bases and J dropped 1 base, with 11 bases sitting between them. In DNA, the CDR3 is TGTGCCGCTTCCACAACGAACACTGAAGCTTTCTTT. Translation gives CAASTTNTEAFF.

A word on this clone: The sample holds other DNA sequences that translate to the same CDR3. The chain joins TRBV7-2 to TRBJ2-2, with 10 bases matching TRBD2. In germline, CDR1 is SGHTA, CDR2 FQGNSA. With 5 bases clipped from V and 5 bases from J, the junction kept 5 bases outside the gene matches. There are 15 residues in the CDR3. Here the CDR3 reads CASSLRTSGTGELFF. The CDR3, as DNA: TGTGCCAGCAGCCTCCGGACTAGCGGAACCGGGGAGCTGTTTTTT.

The CDR3 here is CASAAGDGYEQYF. CDR3 nucleotides: TGTGCTTCGGCTGCGGGGGATGGCTACGAGCAGTACTTC. This chain connects TRBV30 to TRBJ2-7; 7 bases match TRBD2. The germline V gene encodes CDR1 GTSNPN and CDR2 SVGIG (reference sequence). The CDR3 spans 13 residues.

The V gene is TRBV5-4, the J gene TRBJ2-7; D may be TRBD1 (5 bases). Germline lookup yields CDR1 SGHNT and CDR2 YYREEE (reference sequence). CDR3 length equals 15 residues. The ends were cut back, 2 bases at V and 0 bases at J, with 12 bases in the middle. CDR3 sequence (DNA): TGTGCCAGCAGCTTTCAGGCGACAGCCTCCTACGAGCAGTACTTC. Its translation: CASSFQATASYEQYF.

The chain is built from TRBV4-3 and TRBJ1-5; D remains ambiguous. Germline assignment: CDR1 LGHNA and CDR2 YSLEER. Trimming removed 0 bases from V and 2 bases from J, with 8 bases in between. The CDR3 consists of 15 residues. DNA for the CDR3: TGCGCCAGCAGCCAAGATCTCTGGGGCAATCAGCCCCAGCATTTT. It codes for CASSQDLWGNQPQHF.

V usage is TRBV2 and J usage is TRBJ2-2; TRBD1 might be the D (6 bases). Between the trimmed V and J ends, which lost 4 bases and 5 bases, there was a span of 14 bases. The V gene's germline CDR1 is SNHLY and CDR2 FYNNEI. The CDR3 consists of 15 residues. DNA of the CDR3: TGTGCCAGCAGTGTAGGGCAGGGGTGGACCGGGGAGCTGTTTTTT. It encodes CASSVGQGWTGELFF. The variable domain in full, completed from reference TRBV2 and TRBJ2-2, reads EPEVTQTPSHQVTQMGQEVILRCVPISNHLYFYWYRQILGQKVEFLVSFYNNEISEKSEIFDDQFSVERPDGSNFTLKIRSTKLEDSAMYFCASSVGQGWTGELFFGEGSRLTVL.

This clone was detected only a few times. The chain carries TRBV9 and TRBJ1-3; perhaps TRBD1 as D (6 bases). V shed 0 bases and J shed 5 bases, with 9 bases lying between them. The length of the CDR3 is 14 residues. CDR1 and CDR2 (germline): SGDLS, YYNGEE. CDR3 residues: CASSVDTGRNTIYF. The CDR3 DNA reads as TGTGCCAGCAGCGTAGATACAGGGAGAAACACCATATATTTT.

This clone was detected only once. The V gene is TRBV2, the J gene TRBJ1-6; maybe TRBD1 (5 bases). CDR3 length: 14 amino acids. Germline CDR1 is SNHLY and CDR2 is FYNNEI. Trimming cost V 6 bases and J 4 bases, with 10 bases left between them. This CDR3 reads CASRLDSYNSPLHF. The CDR3, as DNA: TGTGCCAGCAGACTCGACAGTTATAATTCACCCCTCCACTTT.

The V and J genes are TRBV29-1 and TRBJ1-1; maybe TRBD1 (5 bases). This CDR3 spans 14 amino acids. Germline CDR1 and CDR2: SQVTM and ANQGSEA. Trimming removed 1 base at V and 3 bases at J, with 12 bases between. CDR3 sequence reads: CSVEGAGRHTEAFF. For the CDR3, the DNA is TGCAGCGTTGAAGGGGCAGGGCGGCACACTGAAGCTTTCTTT.

The V gene is TRBV11-2, the J gene TRBJ2-7; D is uncertain. This CDR3 is 12 amino acids long. Per the germline V gene, CDR1 is SGHAT and CDR2 is FQNNGV. V lost 0 bases and J 3 bases, leaving 3 bases between the germline ends. The CDR3 nucleotides are TGTGCCAGCAGCTTAGACGGCTACGAGCAGTACTTC. It translates to CASSLDGYEQYF. The variable domain in full, with the rest retrieved from reference TRBV11-2 and TRBJ2-7, is EAGVAQSPRYKIIEKRQSVAFWCNPISGHATLYWYQQILGQGPKLLIQFQNNGVVDDSQLPKDRFSAERLKGVDSTLKIQPAKLEDSAVYLCASSLDGYEQYFGPGTRLTVT.

The rearrangement joins TRBV15 to TRBJ2-5, with D maybe TRBD2 (5 bases). The CDR3 totals 14 residues. Trimming shortened V by 1 base and J by 0 bases, and 6 bases separated the two germline ends. Germline V gene data show CDR1 as LNHNV and CDR2 as YYDKDF (reference sequence). The CDR3 region has the DNA TGTGCCACCAGCAGAGGGACTTACCAAGAGACCCAGTACTTC. Protein: CATSRGTYQETQYF.

Here the CDR3 DNA reads TGCGCCAGCAGTGAGTCGAAGGGAGGAACGTTTGGTGAGCAGTTCTTC. Amino acid sequence: CASSESKGGTFGEQFF. V gene TRBV10-1 combines with J gene TRBJ2-1; D might be TRBD2 (6 bases). V lost 0 bases to trimming and J lost 9 bases, with 18 bases between them. Germline CDR1 WNHNN, CDR2 SYGVQD (reference sequence). The CDR3 sequence is 16 residues long.

This sequence joins TRBV2 and TRBJ1-1; 7 bases map to TRBD1. CDR1 and CDR2 from the germline V gene are SNHLY and FYNNEI. The CDR3 is made up of 15 amino acids. V shed 5 bases, J shed 1 base, and the junction held 7 bases outside the gene matches. The CDR3 region has the DNA TGTGCCAGCAGTCGTACAGGGGTCGCGAACACTGAAGCTTTCTTT. The encoded protein is CASSRTGVANTEAFF. The complete variable domain, with remaining parts taken from reference TRBV2 and TRBJ1-1, reads EPEVTQTPSHQVTQMGQEVILRCVPISNHLYFYWYRQILGQKVEFLVSFYNNEISEKSEIFDDQFSVERPDGSNFTLKIRSTKLEDSAMYFCASSRTGVANTEAFFGQGTRLTVV.

The CDR3 sequence: CASAGTDTFYSNQPQHF. The CDR3 DNA reads TGTGCCAGCGCCGGGACAGATACTTTTTATAGCAATCAGCCCCAGCATTTT. This chain joins TRBV28 and TRBJ1-5; TRBD1 agrees at 7 bases. The CDR3 is 17 residues long. Trimming cost V 8 bases and J 0 bases; bases outside gene matches: 13. Germline lookup yields CDR1 MDHEN and CDR2 SYDVKM.

This chain links TRBV6-2 or TRBV6-3 with TRBJ1-5; D call uncertain. The V and J ends lost 2 bases and 6 bases respectively, with 20 bases between them. The germline gives CDR1 MNHEY, CDR2 SVGEGT. This CDR3 is built from 17 residues. The CDR3 region has the DNA TGTGCCAGCAGTTACCGTCCGTTCCCGAGAGGACGTCAGCCCCAGCATTTT. Amino acids: CASSYRPFPRGRQPQHF.

The chain uses TRBV7-9 and TRBJ2-7; 7 nucleotides line up with TRBD1. V lost 3 bases and J lost 3; bases outside the gene matches: 8. The CDR3 length is 15 residues. Germline V gene sequence: CDR1 SEHNR, CDR2 FQNEAQ (reference sequence). Here the CDR3 reads CASSLEQGLFYEQYF. The CDR3 DNA sequence: TGTGCCAGCAGCTTGGAACAGGGGTTGTTCTACGAGCAGTACTTC.

V usage is TRBV4-1 and J usage is TRBJ2-3; TRBD2 matches 15 bases. This CDR3 is built from 17 residues. Germline lookup yields CDR1 MGHRA and CDR2 YSYEKL. Trimming at V came to 4 bases and at J to 3 bases, leaving 5 bases not matched to a gene. CDR3 nucleotide sequence: TGCGCCAGCAGCCCTTGGACTAGCGGGAGGGATACAGATACGCAGTATTTT. Its translation is CASSPWTSGRDTDTQYF.

V usage is TRBV6-5 and J usage is TRBJ2-1; 12 nucleotides agree with TRBD2. The CDR3 consists of 15 residues. CDR1 and CDR2 from the germline V gene are MNHEY and SVGAGI. Trimming cost V 5 bases and J 12 bases; bases outside gene matches: 11. CDR3 loop: CASSPGASGRARQFF. CDR3 coding DNA: TGTGCCAGCAGTCCGGGGGCTAGCGGGAGGGCCAGGCAGTTCTTC.

The J gene is TRBJ2-1, the V gene TRBV9; 8 bases map to TRBD2. CDR1 is SGDLS, CDR2 YYNGEE, per germline. V trimming: 4 bases; J trimming: 9 bases; junction bases outside the gene matches: 12. CDR3 length equals 15 residues. CDR3 region: CASSPSSGVFGEQFF. The CDR3 DNA follows: TGTGCCAGCAGCCCGAGTAGCGGGGTCTTCGGTGAGCAGTTCTTC. The entire variable domain, with the rest obtained from reference TRBV9 and TRBJ2-1, is as follows: DSGVTQTPKHLITATGQRVTLRCSPRSGDLSVYWYQQSLDQGLQFLIQYYNGEERAKGNILERFSAQQFPDLHSELNLSSLELGDSALYFCASSPSSGVFGEQFFGPGTRLTVL.